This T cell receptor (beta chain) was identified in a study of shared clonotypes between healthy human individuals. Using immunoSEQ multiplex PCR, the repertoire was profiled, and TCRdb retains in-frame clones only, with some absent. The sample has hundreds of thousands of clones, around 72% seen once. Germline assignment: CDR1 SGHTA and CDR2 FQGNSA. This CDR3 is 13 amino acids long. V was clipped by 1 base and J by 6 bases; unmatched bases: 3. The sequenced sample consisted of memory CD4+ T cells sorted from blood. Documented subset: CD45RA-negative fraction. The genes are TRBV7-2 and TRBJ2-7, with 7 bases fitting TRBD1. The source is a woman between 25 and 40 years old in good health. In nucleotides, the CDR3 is TGTGCCAGCAGCTTAGGGACAGGCTTCGAGCAGTACTTC. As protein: CASSLGTGFEQYF. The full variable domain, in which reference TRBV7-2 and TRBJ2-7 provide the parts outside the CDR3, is GAGVSQSPSNKVTEKGKDVELRCDPISGHTALYWYRQSLGQGLEFLIYFQGNSAPDKSGLPSDRFSAERTGGSVSTLTIQRTQQEDSAVYLCASSLGTGFEQYFGPGTRLTVT.